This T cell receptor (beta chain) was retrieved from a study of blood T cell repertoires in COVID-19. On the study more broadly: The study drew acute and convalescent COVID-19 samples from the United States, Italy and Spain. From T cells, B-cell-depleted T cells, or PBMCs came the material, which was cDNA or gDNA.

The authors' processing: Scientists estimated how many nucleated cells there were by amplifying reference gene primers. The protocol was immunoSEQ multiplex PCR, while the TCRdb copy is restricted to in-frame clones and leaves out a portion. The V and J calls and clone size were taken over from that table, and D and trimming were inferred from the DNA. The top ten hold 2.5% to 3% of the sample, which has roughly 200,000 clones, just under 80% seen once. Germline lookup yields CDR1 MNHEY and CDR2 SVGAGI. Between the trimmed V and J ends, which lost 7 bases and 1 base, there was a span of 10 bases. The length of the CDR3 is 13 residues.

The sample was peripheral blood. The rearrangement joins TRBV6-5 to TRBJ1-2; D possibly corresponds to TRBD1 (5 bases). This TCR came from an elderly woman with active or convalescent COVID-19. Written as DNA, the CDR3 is TGTGCCAGCACCTTAGACAGTAACTATGGCTACACCTTC. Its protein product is CASTLDSNYGYTF.